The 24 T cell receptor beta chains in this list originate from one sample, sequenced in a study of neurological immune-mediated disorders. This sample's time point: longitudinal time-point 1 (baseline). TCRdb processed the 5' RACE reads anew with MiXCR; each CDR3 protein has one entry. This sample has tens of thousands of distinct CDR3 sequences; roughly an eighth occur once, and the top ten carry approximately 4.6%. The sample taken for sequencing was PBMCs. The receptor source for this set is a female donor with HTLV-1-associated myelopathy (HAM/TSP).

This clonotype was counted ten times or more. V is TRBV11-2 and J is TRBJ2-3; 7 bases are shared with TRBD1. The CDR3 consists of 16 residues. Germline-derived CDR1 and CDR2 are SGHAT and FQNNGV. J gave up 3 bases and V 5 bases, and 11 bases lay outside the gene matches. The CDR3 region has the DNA TGTGCCAGCAGCACATTACAGGGGTCACCGACAGATACGCAGTATTTT. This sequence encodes CASSTLQGSPTDTQYF.

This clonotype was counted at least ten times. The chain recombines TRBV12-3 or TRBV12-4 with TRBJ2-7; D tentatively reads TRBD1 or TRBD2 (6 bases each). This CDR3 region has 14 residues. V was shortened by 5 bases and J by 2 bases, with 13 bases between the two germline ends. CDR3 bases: TGTGCCAGCAGTATCATGGAGGGGGCCTACGAGCAGTACTTC. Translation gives CASSIMEGAYEQYF.

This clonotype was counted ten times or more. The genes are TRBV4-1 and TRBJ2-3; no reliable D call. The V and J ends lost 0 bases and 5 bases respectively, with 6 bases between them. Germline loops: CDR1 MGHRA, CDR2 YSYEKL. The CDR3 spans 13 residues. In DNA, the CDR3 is TGCGCCAGCAGCCAAGATGGAAAAGATACGCAGTATTTT. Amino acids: CASSQDGKDTQYF.

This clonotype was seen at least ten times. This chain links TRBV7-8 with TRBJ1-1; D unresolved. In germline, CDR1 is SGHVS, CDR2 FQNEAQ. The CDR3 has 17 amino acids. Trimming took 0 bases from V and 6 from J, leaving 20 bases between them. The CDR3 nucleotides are TGTGCCAGCAGCTTAGCGCTAATATCAGGACTCGGCGCTGAAGCTTTCTTT. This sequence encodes CASSLALISGLGAEAFF.

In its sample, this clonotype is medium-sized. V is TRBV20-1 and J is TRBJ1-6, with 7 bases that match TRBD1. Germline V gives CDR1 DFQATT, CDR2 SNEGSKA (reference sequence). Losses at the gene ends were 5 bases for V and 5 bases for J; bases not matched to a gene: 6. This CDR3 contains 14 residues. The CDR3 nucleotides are TGCAGTGCTCGTAAGGGGGCGGATAATTCACCCCTCCACTTT. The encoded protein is CSARKGADNSPLHF.

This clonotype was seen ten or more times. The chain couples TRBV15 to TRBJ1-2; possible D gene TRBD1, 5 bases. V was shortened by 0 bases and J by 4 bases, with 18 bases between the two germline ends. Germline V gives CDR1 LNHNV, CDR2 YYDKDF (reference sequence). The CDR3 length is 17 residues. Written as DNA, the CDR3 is TGTGCCACCAGCAGAGATCGGCAAGACAGTAAAGTCTATGGCTACACCTTC. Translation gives CATSRDRQDSKVYGYTF. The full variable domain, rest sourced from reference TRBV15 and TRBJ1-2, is DAMVIQNPRYQVTQFGKPVTLSCSQTLNHNVMYWYQQKSSQAPKLLFHYYDKDFNNEADTPDNFQSRRPNTSFCFLDIRSPGLGDTAMYLCATSRDRQDSKVYGYTFGSGTRLTVV.

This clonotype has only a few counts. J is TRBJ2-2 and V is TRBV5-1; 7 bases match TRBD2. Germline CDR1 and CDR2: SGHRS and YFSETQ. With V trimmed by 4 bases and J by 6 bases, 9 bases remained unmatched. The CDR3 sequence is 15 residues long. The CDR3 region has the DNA TGCGCCAGCAGCCCGCCCAGGGCGGGGGCCGGGGAGCTGTTTTTT. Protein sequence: CASSPPRAGAGELFF.

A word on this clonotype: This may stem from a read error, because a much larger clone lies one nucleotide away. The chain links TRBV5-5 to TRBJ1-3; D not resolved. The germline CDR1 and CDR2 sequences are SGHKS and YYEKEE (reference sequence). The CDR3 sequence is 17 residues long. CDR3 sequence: CSSSLGFGGGYGNTIYF. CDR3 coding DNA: TGTTCCAGCAGCTTGGGGTTTGGCGGTGGATATGGAAACACCATATATTTT.

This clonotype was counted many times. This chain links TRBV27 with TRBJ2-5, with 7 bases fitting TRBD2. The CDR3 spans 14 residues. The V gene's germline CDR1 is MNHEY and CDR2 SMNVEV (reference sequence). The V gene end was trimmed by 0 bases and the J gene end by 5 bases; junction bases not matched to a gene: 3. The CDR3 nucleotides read TGTGCCAGCAGTTTATCTACTAGCGCGGAGACCCAGTACTTC. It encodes CASSLSTSAETQYF.

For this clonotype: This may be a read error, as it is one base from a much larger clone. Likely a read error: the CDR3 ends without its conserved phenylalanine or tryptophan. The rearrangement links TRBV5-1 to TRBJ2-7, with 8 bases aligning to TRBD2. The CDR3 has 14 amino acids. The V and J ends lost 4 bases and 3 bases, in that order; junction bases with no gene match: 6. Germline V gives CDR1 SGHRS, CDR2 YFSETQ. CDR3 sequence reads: CASSRPGGGYEQYL. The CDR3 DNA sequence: TGCGCCAGCAGCCGGCCGGGGGGGGGCTACGAGCAGTACTTA.

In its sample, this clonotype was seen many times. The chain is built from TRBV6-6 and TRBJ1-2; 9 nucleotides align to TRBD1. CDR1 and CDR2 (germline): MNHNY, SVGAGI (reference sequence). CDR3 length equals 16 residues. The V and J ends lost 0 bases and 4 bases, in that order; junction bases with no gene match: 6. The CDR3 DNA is TGTGCCAGCAGTTACTCGGGGAGACAGGGGGGCTATGGCTACACCTTC. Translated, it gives CASSYSGRQGGYGYTF.

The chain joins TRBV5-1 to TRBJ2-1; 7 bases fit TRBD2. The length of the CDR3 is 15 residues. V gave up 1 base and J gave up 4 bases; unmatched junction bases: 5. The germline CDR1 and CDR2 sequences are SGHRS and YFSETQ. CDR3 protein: CASSLPSGVYNEQFF. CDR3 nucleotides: TGCGCCAGCAGCTTGCCCAGCGGGGTGTACAATGAGCAGTTCTTC.

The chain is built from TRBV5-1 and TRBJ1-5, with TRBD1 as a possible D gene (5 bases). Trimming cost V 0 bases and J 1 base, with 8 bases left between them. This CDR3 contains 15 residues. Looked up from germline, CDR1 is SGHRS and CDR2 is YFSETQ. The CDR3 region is CASSLGGVSNQPQHF. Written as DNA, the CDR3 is TGCGCCAGCAGCTTGGGAGGGGTCAGCAATCAGCCCCAGCATTTT. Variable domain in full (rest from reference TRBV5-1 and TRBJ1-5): KAGVTQTPRYLIKTRGQQVTLSCSPISGHRSVSWYQQTPGQGLQFLFEYFSETQRNKGNFPGRFSGRQFSNSRSEMNVSTLELGDSALYLCASSLGGVSNQPQHFGDGTRLSIL.

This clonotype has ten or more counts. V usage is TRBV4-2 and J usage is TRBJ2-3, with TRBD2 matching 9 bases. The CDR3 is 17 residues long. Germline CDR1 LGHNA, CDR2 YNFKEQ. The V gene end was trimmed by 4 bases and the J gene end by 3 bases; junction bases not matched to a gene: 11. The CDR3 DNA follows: TGTGCCAGCAGCCTTGCGGGGGGGTCTGCTAGGACAGATACGCAGTATTTT. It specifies CASSLAGGSARTDTQYF.

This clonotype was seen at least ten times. CDR3 bases: TGTGCCATCAGTGCAGGTTGGGGCGAGGGGGCCAAAAACATTCAGTACTTC. Amino acid sequence: CAISAGWGEGAKNIQYF. The V call is TRBV10-3, the J call TRBJ2-4; D may correspond to TRBD1 or TRBD2 (5 bases each). The germline V gene encodes CDR1 ENHRY and CDR2 SYGVKD. This CDR3 is built from 17 residues. The ends were cut back, 4 bases at V and 1 base at J, with 17 bases in the middle.

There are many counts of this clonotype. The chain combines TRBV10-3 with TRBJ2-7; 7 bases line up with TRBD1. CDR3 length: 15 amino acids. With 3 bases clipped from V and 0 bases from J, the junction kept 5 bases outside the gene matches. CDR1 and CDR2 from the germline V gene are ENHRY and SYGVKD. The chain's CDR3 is CAISDGTANSYEQYF. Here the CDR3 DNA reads TGTGCCATCAGTGATGGGACAGCCAACTCCTACGAGCAGTACTTC.

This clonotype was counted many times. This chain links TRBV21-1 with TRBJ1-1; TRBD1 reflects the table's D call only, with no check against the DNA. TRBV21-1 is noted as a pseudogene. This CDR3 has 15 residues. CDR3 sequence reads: CASSQYRGLNTEAFF. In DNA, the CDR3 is TGTGCCAGCAGCCAATACAGGGGGCTGAACACTGAAGCTTTCTTT.

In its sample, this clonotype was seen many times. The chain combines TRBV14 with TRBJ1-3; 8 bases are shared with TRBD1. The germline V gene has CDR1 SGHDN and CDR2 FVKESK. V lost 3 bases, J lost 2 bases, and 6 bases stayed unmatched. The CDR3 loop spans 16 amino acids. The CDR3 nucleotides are TGTGCCAGCAGCCATAAACAGGACAGGGCTGGAAACACCATATATTTT. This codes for CASSHKQDRAGNTIYF.

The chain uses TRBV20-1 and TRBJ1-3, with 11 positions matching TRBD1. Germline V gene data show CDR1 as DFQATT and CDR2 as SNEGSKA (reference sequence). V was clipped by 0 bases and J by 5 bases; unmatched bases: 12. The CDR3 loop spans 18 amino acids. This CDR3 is CSARDYGTGGGPRNTIYF. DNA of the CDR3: TGCAGTGCTAGAGATTACGGGACAGGGGGTGGACCCCGAAACACCATATATTTT.

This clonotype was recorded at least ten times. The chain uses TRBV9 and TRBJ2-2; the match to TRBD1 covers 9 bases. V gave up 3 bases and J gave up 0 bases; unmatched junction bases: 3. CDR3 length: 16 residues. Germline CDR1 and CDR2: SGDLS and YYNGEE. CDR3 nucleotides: TGTGCCAGCAGCGCTAGACAGGGGGCGAACACCGGGGAGCTGTTTTTT. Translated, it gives CASSARQGANTGELFF.

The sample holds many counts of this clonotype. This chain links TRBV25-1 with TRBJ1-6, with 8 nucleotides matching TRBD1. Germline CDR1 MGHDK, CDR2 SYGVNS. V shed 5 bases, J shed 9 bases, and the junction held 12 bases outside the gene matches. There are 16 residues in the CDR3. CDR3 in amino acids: CASSTLQGDGSSPLHF. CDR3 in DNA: TGTGCCAGCAGTACCCTACAGGGGGACGGTAGTTCACCCCTCCACTTT.

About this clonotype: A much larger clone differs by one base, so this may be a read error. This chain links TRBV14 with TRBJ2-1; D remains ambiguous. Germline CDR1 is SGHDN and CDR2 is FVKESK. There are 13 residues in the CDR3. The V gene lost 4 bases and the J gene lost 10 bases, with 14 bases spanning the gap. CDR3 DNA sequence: TGTGCCAGCAGCCTAAGTCCCTCAAGGGAGCAGTTCTTC. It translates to CASSLSPSREQFF. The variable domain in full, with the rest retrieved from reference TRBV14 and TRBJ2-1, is EAGVTQFPSHSVIEKGQTVTLRCDPISGHDNLYWYRRVMGKEIKFLLHFVKESKQDESGMPNNRFLAERTGGTYSTLKVQPAELEDSGVYFCASSLSPSREQFFGPGTRLTVL.

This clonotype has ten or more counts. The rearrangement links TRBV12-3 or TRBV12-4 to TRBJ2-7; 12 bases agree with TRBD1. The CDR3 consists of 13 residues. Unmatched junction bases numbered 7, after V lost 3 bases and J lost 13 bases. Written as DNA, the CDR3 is TGTGCCAGCAGTTTGGGACAGGGGGCTCCCCGTTACTTC. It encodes CASSLGQGAPRYF.

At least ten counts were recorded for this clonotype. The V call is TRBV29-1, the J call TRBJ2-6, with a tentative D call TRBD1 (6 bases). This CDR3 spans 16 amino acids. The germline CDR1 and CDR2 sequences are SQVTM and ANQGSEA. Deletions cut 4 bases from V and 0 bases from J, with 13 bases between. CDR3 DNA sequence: TGCAGCGTTGTTTACAGGGTAAACTCTGGGGCCAACGTCCTGACTTTC. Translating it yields CSVVYRVNSGANVLTF.